Listed below are T cell receptor beta chains from one sample, sequenced in a study of T-cell reconstitution after alpha-beta-depleted transplantation in children. MiXCR, applied by TCRdb to the PCR reads, yields one record per CDR3 protein. The table has some 500,000 distinct CDR3 sequences, approximately 20% seen once. The input for sequencing was PBMCs from the stem cell graft donor, taken from the stem cell graft. These receptors came from a human donor who donated a stem cell graft to a child with acute lymphoblastic leukemia. CDR3s include the opening cysteine and the closing phenylalanine or tryptophan. A D gene is named only where the DNA matches it firmly. Only part of the rows carry a size: once, few, many, or a class if the clone is expanded.

v_call	clone_size	j_call	d_call	cdr3_aa	cdr3_nt
TRBV6-1	.	TRBJ2-7	.	CASSDRGLSEQYF	TGTGCCAGCAGTGATCGGGGACTCTCCGAGCAGTACTTC
TRBV11-2	many	TRBJ2-5	.	CASSRLTQTQYF	TGTGCCAGCAGCCGTCTGACACAGACCCAGTACTTC
TRBV4-2	few	TRBJ1-4	TRBD1	CASRPGQGATNEKLFF	TGTGCCAGCAGGCCTGGACAGGGGGCAACTAATGAAAAACTGTTTTTT
TRBV10-3	.	TRBJ1-1	.	CAISESAGVGTEAFF	TGTGCCATCAGTGAGTCGGCAGGGGTGGGGACTGAAGCTTTCTTT
TRBV29-1	few	TRBJ2-5	.	CSVEEGNEETQYF	TGCAGCGTTGAAGAGGGAAATGAGGAGACCCAGTACTTC
TRBV27	few	TRBJ2-7	TRBD1	CASSYQGQGYEQYF	TGTGCCAGCAGTTATCAGGGACAGGGCTACGAGCAGTACTTC
TRBV5-1	.	TRBJ2-7	.	CASSLDSRSRGYEQYF	TGCGCCAGCAGCTTGGATTCGCGCTCAAGAGGCTACGAGCAGTACTTC
TRBV7-8	.	TRBJ2-1	.	CASSLGDGVPYNEQFF	TGTGCCAGCAGCTTAGGGGACGGGGTTCCCTACAATGAGCAGTTCTTC
TRBV13	few	TRBJ1-2	TRBD1	CASSSQGAHGYTF	TGTGCCAGCAGCTCACAGGGGGCCCATGGCTACACCTTC
TRBV7-9	.	TRBJ2-1	.	CASGRKEAYNEQFF	TGTGCCAGCGGGCGGAAGGAGGCGTACAATGAGCAGTTCTTC
TRBV7-9	.	TRBJ2-7	TRBD1	CASSGLYRGRGEQYF	TGTGCCAGCAGCGGCCTCTACAGGGGGCGAGGCGAGCAGTACTTC
TRBV20-1	few	TRBJ2-7	.	CSASFPSASPYEQYF	TGCAGTGCTAGTTTCCCTAGCGCGAGTCCCTACGAGCAGTACTTC
TRBV2	few	TRBJ2-1	TRBD1	CASSEGTGVNEQFF	TGTGCCAGCAGTGAAGGGACAGGGGTTAATGAGCAGTTCTTC
TRBV7-8	.	TRBJ1-3	.	CASSLDPESGNTIYF	TGTGCCAGCAGCTTGGATCCAGAGTCTGGAAACACCATATATTTT
TRBV14	.	TRBJ1-2	TRBD1	CASSHMETGVYGYTF	TGTGCCAGCAGCCATATGGAGACAGGGGTGTATGGCTACACCTTC
TRBV2	few	TRBJ2-3	.	CASSEGLVGTDTQYF	TGTGCCAGCAGTGAAGGGCTAGTGGGGACAGATACGCAGTATTTT
TRBV9	.	TRBJ1-2	.	CASSPGGGRNYGYTF	TGTGCCAGCAGCCCTGGTGGGGGGAGAAACTATGGCTACACCTTC
TRBV9	.	TRBJ2-2	.	CASSPDRFPRNTGELFF	TGTGCCAGCAGCCCAGATCGGTTTCCACGGAACACCGGGGAGCTGTTTTTT
TRBV20-1	few	TRBJ2-7	TRBD2	CSVAGGPSGEQYF	TGCAGTGTGGCGGGAGGGCCAAGTGGGGAGCAGTACTTC
TRBV5-1	few	TRBJ2-2	.	CASSLEGDPGELFF	TGCGCCAGCAGCTTGGAAGGGGATCCCGGGGAGCTGTTTTTT
TRBV5-1	.	TRBJ2-6	.	CASSSTTGLVGAGANVLTF	TGCGCCAGCAGCTCCACAACGGGTCTGGTTGGAGCTGGGGCCAACGTCCTGACTTTC
TRBV4-1	.	TRBJ2-1	.	CASSLPGPGVNEQFF	TGCGCCAGCAGCCTCCCGGGACCGGGGGTTAATGAGCAGTTCTTC
TRBV27	few	TRBJ2-7	.	CASRPGGGHSYEQYF	TGTGCCAGCAGGCCCGGTGGGGGTCACTCCTACGAGCAGTACTTC
TRBV6-1	.	TRBJ2-7	TRBD2	CAISEASFSTSGYEQYF	TGTGCCATCAGTGAAGCCTCCTTTTCGACTAGCGGTTACGAGCAGTACTTC
TRBV24-1	few	TRBJ2-7	.	CATRSLGHEQYF	TGTGCCACCAGGTCGCTAGGGCACGAGCAGTACTTC
TRBV5-6	few	TRBJ2-3	.	CASSFRDTQYF	TGTGCCAGCAGCTTCCGGGATACGCAGTATTTT
TRBV5-1	few	TRBJ1-4	TRBD1	CASGRGQGGVGEKLFF	TGCGCCAGCGGGAGGGGACAGGGTGGAGTCGGAGAAAAACTGTTTTTT
TRBV28	.	TRBJ1-1	.	CASSFMVGTNTEAFF	TGTGCCAGCAGTTTCATGGTGGGGACGAACACTGAAGCTTTCTTT
TRBV5-6	many	TRBJ1-1	.	CASSFPGSNTEAFF	TGTGCCAGCAGCTTTCCAGGGTCGAACACTGAAGCTTTCTTT
TRBV12-3/TRBV12-4	.	TRBJ2-1	TRBD2	CASSRSGGQNNEQFF	TGTGCCAGCAGTCGTTCGGGAGGCCAAAACAATGAGCAGTTCTTC
TRBV11-2	few	TRBJ2-7	.	CASSLEVRADYYEQYF	TGTGCCAGCAGCTTAGAGGTCAGGGCCGATTACTACGAGCAGTACTTC
TRBV14	few	TRBJ2-1	.	CASSPQGGAFYNEQFF	TGTGCCAGCAGCCCTCAAGGAGGGGCGTTCTACAATGAGCAGTTCTTC
TRBV25-1	few	TRBJ2-7	.	CASSEWGVSYEQYF	TGTGCCAGCAGTGAATGGGGGGTTTCCTACGAGCAGTACTTC
TRBV5-1	few	TRBJ1-2	TRBD1	CASSSDGTGGIGYTF	TGCGCCAGCAGCTCGGACGGGACAGGGGGCATTGGCTACACCTTC
TRBV24-1	few	TRBJ2-7	.	CATSDASKEQYF	TGTGCCACCAGTGATGCCTCCAAAGAGCAGTACTTC
TRBV29-1	.	TRBJ2-1	.	CSVDSGVSYNEQFF	TGCAGCGTTGATTCCGGGGTGTCCTACAATGAGCAGTTCTTC
TRBV12-3/TRBV12-4	.	TRBJ1-2	.	CASSLTGPGYGYTF	TGTGCCAGCAGCCTAACAGGTCCCGGCTATGGCTACACCTTC
TRBV25-1	few	TRBJ2-7	.	CASSDSYSYEQYF	TGTGCCAGCAGTGATTCTTACAGCTACGAGCAGTACTTC
TRBV29-1	few	TRBJ2-6	TRBD1	CSVPRLTGSGANVLTF	TGCAGCGTCCCAAGGCTGACAGGGTCGGGGGCCAACGTCCTGACTTTC
TRBV28	many	TRBJ2-5	.	CASTRDVAGGETQYF	TGTGCCAGCACCCGTGATGTGGCAGGTGGGGAGACCCAGTACTTC
TRBV24-1	.	TRBJ1-1	.	CATREGPGRENTEAFF	TGTGCCACCAGGGAGGGCCCCGGGAGAGAGAACACTGAAGCTTTCTTT
TRBV7-8	many	TRBJ1-4	TRBD1	CASSPGAGGAEKLFF	TGTGCCAGCAGCCCCGGGGCAGGGGGCGCGGAAAAACTGTTTTTT
TRBV7-9	.	TRBJ1-2	.	CASSPTAVNYGYTF	TGTGCCAGCAGCCCAACTGCAGTTAACTATGGCTACACCTTC
TRBV24-1	.	TRBJ2-6	.	CATSADSGANVLTF	TGTGCCACCAGTGCGGACTCTGGGGCCAACGTCCTGACTTTC
TRBV7-2	few	TRBJ1-5	TRBD1	CASSLLRGQGANQPQHF	TGTGCCAGCAGCCTACTAAGGGGACAGGGTGCCAATCAGCCCCAGCATTTT
TRBV25-1	few	TRBJ1-4	TRBD1	CASGDRRDNEKLFF	TGTGCCAGCGGGGACAGGCGAGATAATGAAAAACTGTTTTTT
TRBV29-1	.	TRBJ2-1	TRBD2	CSVLYRVVAGGINEQFF	TGCAGCGTTCTTTACCGAGTTGTGGCGGGAGGGATCAATGAGCAGTTCTTC
TRBV12-3/TRBV12-4	.	TRBJ1-1	TRBD1	CASSWDRGAEAFF	TGTGCCAGCAGTTGGGACAGGGGAGCTGAAGCTTTCTTT
TRBV27	few	TRBJ2-7	TRBD2	CASSLSLAGNEQYF	TGTGCCAGCAGTTTATCCCTAGCGGGAAACGAGCAGTACTTC
TRBV5-1	few	TRBJ1-4	TRBD1	CASSLGDSNEKLFF	TGCGCCAGCAGCTTGGGGGACAGTAATGAAAAACTGTTTTTT
TRBV20-1	few	TRBJ2-3	TRBD1	CSAADRGERTDTQYF	TGCAGTGCTGCCGACAGGGGGGAGAGGACAGATACGCAGTATTTT
TRBV5-1	.	TRBJ2-1	.	CASSPGWEQFF	TGCGCCAGCAGCCCGGGATGGGAGCAGTTCTTC